The 9 T cell receptor beta chains given below trace back to one sample, sequenced in a study of shared clonotypes between healthy human individuals. Sequenced by immunoSEQ multiplex PCR; TCRdb stores in-frame clones only, minus some. The table shows approximately 2,000,000 clones, with around 93% occurring only once. Input material: naive CD4+ T cells from PBMCs. Indicated subset: CD45RA+ positively selected. These TCRs come from a man aged 18-30 years in good health. Some clones in this sample may be carry-over from other donors' samples.

J is TRBJ2-6 and V is TRBV9; D is ambiguous. This CDR3 is 15 amino acids long. V lost 4 bases and J lost 0, with 8 bases in between. CDR1 and CDR2 (germline): SGDLS, YYNGEE. CDR3 DNA sequence: TGTGCCAGCAGCTTCGGGTTCTCTGGGGCCAACGTCCTGACTTTC. Its protein is CASSFGFSGANVLTF. Looking up the rest from reference TRBV9 and TRBJ2-6 gives the full variable domain: DSGVTQTPKHLITATGQRVTLRCSPRSGDLSVYWYQQSLDQGLQFLIQYYNGEERAKGNILERFSAQQFPDLHSELNLSSLELGDSALYFCASSFGFSGANVLTFGAGSRLTVL.

This clone was picked up a small number of times. J is TRBJ1-1 and V is TRBV6-6; D is perhaps TRBD1 (6 bases). Germline lookup yields CDR1 MNHNY and CDR2 SVGAGI (reference sequence). Trimming removed 8 bases at V and 1 base at J, with 11 bases between. The CDR3 extends over 13 amino acids. In nucleotides, the CDR3 is TGTGCCAGCGGCGGGACACCGAACACTGAAGCTTTCTTT. It translates to CASGGTPNTEAFF.

CDR3 in amino acids: CASSPDMGGQNEQFF. The CDR3 DNA is TGTGCCAGCAGCCCGGACATGGGGGGACAAAATGAGCAGTTCTTC. The rearrangement uses TRBV2 and TRBJ2-1, with D tentatively TRBD1 or TRBD2 (6 bases each). The V and J ends lost 6 bases and 7 bases respectively, with 19 bases between them. CDR3 length: 15 residues. CDR1 and CDR2 (germline): SNHLY, FYNNEI.

In its sample, this clone was seen once. The CDR3 loop reads CASSFVGVTEAFF. The DNA of the CDR3 is TGTGCCAGCAGTTTCGTAGGGGTTACTGAAGCTTTCTTT. This chain links TRBV28 with TRBJ1-1, with D possibly TRBD1 on 5 matching bases. Trimming took off 3 bases at V and 5 bases at J, with 10 bases between the two ends. Germline CDR1 is MDHEN and CDR2 is SYDVKM. CDR3 size: 13 residues. Looking up the rest from reference TRBV28 and TRBJ1-1 gives the full variable domain: DVKVTQSSRYLVKRTGEKVFLECVQDMDHENMFWYRQDPGLGLRLIYFSYDVKMKEKGDIPEGYSVSREKKERFSLILESASTNQTSMYLCASSFVGVTEAFFGQGTRLTVV.

The chain combines TRBV9 with TRBJ2-1, with D tentatively TRBD1 or TRBD2 (5 bases each). This CDR3 comprises 14 residues. V gave up 3 bases and J gave up 2 bases, with 9 bases separating them. CDR1 and CDR2 (germline): SGDLS, YYNGEE. The CDR3 nucleotides read TGTGCCAGCAGCGGGGACCTCGCCTACAATGAGCAGTTCTTC. As protein: CASSGDLAYNEQFF. The entire variable domain, with the rest obtained from reference TRBV9 and TRBJ2-1, is as follows: DSGVTQTPKHLITATGQRVTLRCSPRSGDLSVYWYQQSLDQGLQFLIQYYNGEERAKGNILERFSAQQFPDLHSELNLSSLELGDSALYFCASSGDLAYNEQFFGPGTRLTVL.

The CDR3 loop reads CASTPAGSQETQYF. CDR3 nucleotides: TGTGCCAGCACTCCTGCGGGCAGTCAAGAGACCCAGTACTTC. This chain connects TRBV28 to TRBJ2-5, with TRBD2 as a possible D gene (5 bases). Trimming cost V 7 bases and J 2 bases, with 14 bases left between them. The germline V gene encodes CDR1 MDHEN and CDR2 SYDVKM. This CDR3 has 14 amino acids.

V and J are TRBV5-6 and TRBJ1-1; D is unclear. Germline lookup yields CDR1 SGHDT and CDR2 YYEEEE. The CDR3 covers 15 residues. V shed 4 bases and J shed 0 bases, with 13 bases lying between them. The CDR3 DNA reads TGTGCCAGCAGCCCCCCGTCACTCATGAACACTGAAGCTTTCTTT. This sequence encodes CASSPPSLMNTEAFF.

This chain connects TRBV7-9 to TRBJ2-3; TRBD2 is a possible D gene (5 bases). Germline V gene sequence: CDR1 SEHNR, CDR2 FQNEAQ (reference sequence). This CDR3 has 15 residues. V was shortened by 5 bases and J by 1 base, with 13 bases between the two germline ends. Here the CDR3 reads CASSPWRAGTDTQYF. The CDR3 coding sequence is TGTGCCAGCAGCCCCTGGAGAGCGGGCACAGATACGCAGTATTTT.

V and J are TRBV7-2 and TRBJ2-1, with 11 bases fitting TRBD2. This CDR3 contains 17 residues. The ends lost 3 bases at V and 6 bases at J; junction bases unmatched: 10. Germline V CDR1 and CDR2: SGHTA, FQGNSA. The CDR3: CASSLEGTSGGLNEQFF. CDR3 sequence (DNA): TGTGCCAGCAGCTTGGAGGGAACTAGCGGGGGACTCAATGAGCAGTTCTTC.